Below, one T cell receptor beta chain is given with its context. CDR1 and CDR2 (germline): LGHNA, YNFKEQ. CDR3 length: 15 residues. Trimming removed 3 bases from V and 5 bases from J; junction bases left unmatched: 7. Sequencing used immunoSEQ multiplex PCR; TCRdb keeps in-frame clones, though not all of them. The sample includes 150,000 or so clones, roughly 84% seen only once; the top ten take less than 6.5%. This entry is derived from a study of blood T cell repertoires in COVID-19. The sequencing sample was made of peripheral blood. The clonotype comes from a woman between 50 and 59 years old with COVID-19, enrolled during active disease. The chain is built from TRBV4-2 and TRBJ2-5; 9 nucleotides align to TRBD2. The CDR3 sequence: CASSHARGGPETQYF. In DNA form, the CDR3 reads TGTGCCAGCAGCCATGCGCGGGGGGGCCCGGAGACCCAGTACTTC.